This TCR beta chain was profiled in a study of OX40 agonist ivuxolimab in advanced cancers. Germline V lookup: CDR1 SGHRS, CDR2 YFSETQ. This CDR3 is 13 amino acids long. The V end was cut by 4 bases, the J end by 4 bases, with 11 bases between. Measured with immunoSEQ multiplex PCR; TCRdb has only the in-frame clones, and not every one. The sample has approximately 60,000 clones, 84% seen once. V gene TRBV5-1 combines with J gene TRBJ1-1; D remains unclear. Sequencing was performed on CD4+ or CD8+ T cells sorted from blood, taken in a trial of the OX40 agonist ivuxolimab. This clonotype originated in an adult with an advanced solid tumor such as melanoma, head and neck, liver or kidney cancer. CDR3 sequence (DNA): TGCGCCAGCAGCGACCAAAGCCCCACTGAAGCTTTCTTT. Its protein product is CASSDQSPTEAFF.